One and the same sample provided the 10 T cell receptor beta chains below, sequenced in a study of OX40 agonist ivuxolimab in advanced cancers. Produced via immunoSEQ multiplex PCR; TCRdb's table is partial and in-frame only. The data contain about 58,000 clones, 81% of them seen just once; the ten biggest clones take up 0.7% to 0.8%. The source was CD4+ or CD8+ T cells sorted from blood, collected in a trial of the OX40 agonist ivuxolimab. All receptors derive from an adult with an advanced solid tumor such as melanoma, head and neck, liver or kidney cancer.

V gene TRBV5-4 combines with J gene TRBJ1-1; D not resolved. The CDR3 loop spans 15 amino acids. Trimming removed 3 bases from V and 2 bases from J, with 14 bases in between. The V gene's germline CDR1 is SGHNT and CDR2 YYREEE (reference sequence). CDR3 sequence reads: CASSSTWTANTEAFF. In nucleotides, the CDR3 is TGTGCCAGCAGCTCAACGTGGACGGCAAACACTGAAGCTTTCTTT.

The table lists this clone with a few counts. This rearrangement joins TRBV11-1 to TRBJ2-5, with D uncertain. Between the trimmed V and J ends, which lost 1 base and 6 bases, there was a span of 12 bases. The CDR3 runs 14 residues. The germline V gene encodes CDR1 SGHAT and CDR2 FQDESV (reference sequence). The CDR3 spells CASSLGGNRKTQYF. The DNA for the CDR3 is TGTGCCAGCAGCTTAGGAGGAAATCGAAAGACCCAGTACTTC.

The chain is built from TRBV7-9 and TRBJ2-7; D not resolved. The CDR3 spans 13 residues. CDR1 is SEHNR and CDR2 is FQNEAQ in the germline V gene (reference sequence). Trimming took off 3 bases at V and 4 bases at J, with 10 bases between the two ends. The CDR3, as DNA: TGTGCCAGCAGCTTGATGACCCCATACGAGCAGTACTTC. It encodes CASSLMTPYEQYF.

The V and J genes are TRBV7-8 and TRBJ2-7; TRBD2 agrees at 10 bases. After removal of 4 bases from V and 7 bases from J, the junction contained 7 bases not matched to a gene. The CDR3 covers 14 residues. Germline-derived CDR1 and CDR2 are SGHVS and FQNEAQ. The CDR3 here is CASSSLASGGEQYF. CDR3 in DNA: TGTGCCAGCAGCTCCCTGGCTAGCGGGGGAGAGCAGTACTTC.

This clone has only one observation. The chain links TRBV5-1 to TRBJ2-3; 13 bases align to TRBD2. The germline V gene has CDR1 SGHRS and CDR2 YFSETQ. The CDR3 contains 20 residues. V was clipped by 4 bases and J by 0 bases; unmatched bases: 14. The CDR3 nucleotides are TGCGCCAGCAGCGGGGGACTAGCGGGGCTCTTACCGTCTAGCACAGATACGCAGTATTTT. Residues: CASSGGLAGLLPSSTDTQYF.

This chain joins TRBV6-1 and TRBJ1-1; D possibly corresponds to TRBD1 (5 bases). V lost 9 bases and J lost 1, with 12 bases in between. The CDR3 totals 13 residues. Per germline, CDR1 MNHNS and CDR2 SASEGT. CDR3 residues: CASQGTTNTEAFF. As DNA, the CDR3 is TGTGCCAGTCAAGGGACGACGAACACTGAAGCTTTCTTT.

CDR3 bases: TGTGCCAGCAGCGCCAGACTAGCGGGGGTCGGCGAGCAGTACTTC. It specifies CASSARLAGVGEQYF. This chain links TRBV9 with TRBJ2-7; 12 bases line up with TRBD2. Trimming took 3 bases from V and 6 from J; bases not matched to a gene: 7. There are 15 residues in the CDR3. The germline V gene has CDR1 SGDLS and CDR2 YYNGEE.

The chain couples TRBV27 to TRBJ1-2, with D unresolved. This CDR3 region has 14 residues. The germline gives CDR1 MNHEY, CDR2 SMNVEV (reference sequence). V lost 6 bases and J 3 bases, leaving 14 bases between the germline ends. The chain's CDR3 is CASSPHQIHYGYTF. The CDR3 bases are TGTGCCAGCAGCCCCCACCAGATACACTATGGCTACACCTTC.

The V gene is TRBV29-1, the J gene TRBJ1-5; no firm D call. Germline-derived CDR1 and CDR2 are SQVTM and ANQGSEA. This CDR3 is built from 12 residues. Trimming stripped 7 bases from V and 0 bases from J, with 7 bases between. As DNA, the CDR3 is TGCAGCGCTCGTTATAGCAATCAGCCCCAGCATTTT. Its protein is CSARYSNQPQHF. Full variable domain (outside the CDR3, taken from reference TRBV29-1 and TRBJ1-5): SAVISQKPSRDICQRGTSLTIQCQVDSQVTMMFWYRQQPGQSLTLIATANQGSEATYESGFVIDKFPISRPNLTFSTLTVSNMSPEDSSIYLCSARYSNQPQHFGDGTRLSIL.

The CDR3 bases are TGCGCCAGCAGCCAAGTAGGGTCTAATCAGCCCCAGCATTTT. Amino acids: CASSQVGSNQPQHF. The chain has TRBV4-1 and TRBJ1-5; D is unclear. The germline V gene has CDR1 MGHRA and CDR2 YSYEKL. Trimming shortened V by 1 base and J by 4 bases, and 8 bases separated the two germline ends. This CDR3 region has 14 residues.